The T cell receptor beta chain described here comes from a study of beta chain features in type 1 diabetes. As every portion of the isolated RNA was reverse transcribed, the sequencing read expressed TCRB transcripts. Generated by immunoSEQ multiplex PCR, the TCRdb table keeps only in-frame clones and is missing some. The sample records 200,000 to 300,000 clones, 68% being singletons. CDR3 length: 10 residues. Looked up from germline, CDR1 is SQVTM and CDR2 is ANQGSEA. The V end lost 7 bases, the J end lost 6 bases, and 6 bases lay between the germline ends. This clone turned up a few times. Sequences were obtained from naive CD4+ T cells from blood. The V gene is TRBV29-1, the J gene TRBJ1-4; D ambiguous. The source of this sequence is a man aged 30 to 39 in good health. CDR3 amino acids: CSAKDEKLFF. The CDR3 coding sequence is TGCAGCGCTAAGGATGAAAAACTGTTTTTT.